The 14 T cell receptor beta chains presented below share a single source sample, sequenced in a study of T cell responses to AZD1222 COVID-19 vaccine. TCRdb's table, derived via immunoSEQ multiplex PCR, lists solely in-frame clones and lacks some. The table has 90,000 to 130,000 clones, 85% to 95% seen once; the top ten hold roughly 7.8%. Material: peripheral blood, obtained on day 0 of AZD1222 vaccination. The receptors stem from an adult in good health.

This clone appeared a single time. This rearrangement joins TRBV11-2 to TRBJ2-7, with TRBD2 identical over 8 bases. Trimming cost V 2 bases and J 5 bases; bases outside gene matches: 8. CDR1 is SGHAT, CDR2 FQNNGV, per germline. The CDR3 runs to 15 residues. The CDR3 is CASSLLRTSLNEQYF. For the CDR3, the DNA is TGTGCCAGCAGCTTACTGAGGACTAGCTTAAACGAGCAGTACTTC.

The rearrangement links TRBV27 to TRBJ1-5; D is unclear. V dropped 2 bases and J dropped 1 base, with 9 bases sitting between them. CDR3 size: 15 residues. From germline, CDR1 is MNHEY and CDR2 SMNVEV (reference sequence). For the CDR3, the DNA is TGTGCCAGCAGTTTACACGGGTGGAGCAATCAGCCCCAGCATTTT. This encodes CASSLHGWSNQPQHF.

CDR3 bases: TGTGCCAGCAGCTTGGTAGCAGGAAATGAAAAACTGTTTTTT. This encodes CASSLVAGNEKLFF. The V call is TRBV5-5, the J call TRBJ1-4, with D unresolved. The V and J ends lost 0 bases and 5 bases respectively, with 8 bases between them. The CDR3 has 14 amino acids. Germline CDR1 is SGHKS and CDR2 is YYEKEE (reference sequence).

This sequence joins TRBV19 and TRBJ2-2; the D is unclear. Trimming cost V 3 bases and J 6 bases, with 14 bases left between them. CDR3 length: 15 residues. Germline V gene data show CDR1 as LNHDA and CDR2 as SQIVND (reference sequence). In DNA form, the CDR3 reads TGTGCCAGTAGTATCAGCTTAGTTGCACCCGGGGAGCTGTTTTTT. Translated: CASSISLVAPGELFF.

CDR3 DNA sequence: TGTGCCACCAGCAACCAAGAGACCCAGTACTTC. Its translation: CATSNQETQYF. This chain connects TRBV15 to TRBJ2-5, with unresolved D. The V end lost 4 bases, the J end lost 0 bases, and 0 bases lay between the germline ends. Germline V CDR1 and CDR2: LNHNV, YYDKDF (reference sequence). CDR3 length equals 11 residues. Drawing the rest from reference TRBV15 and TRBJ2-5, the complete variable domain is DAMVIQNPRYQVTQFGKPVTLSCSQTLNHNVMYWYQQKSSQAPKLLFHYYDKDFNNEADTPDNFQSRRPNTSFCFLDIRSPGLGDTAMYLCATSNQETQYFGPGTRLLVL.

This clone was seen just once. The chain links TRBV9 to TRBJ2-1; 7 positions agree with TRBD2. V gave up 0 bases and J gave up 6 bases; unmatched junction bases: 9. Germline assignment: CDR1 SGDLS and CDR2 YYNGEE. The CDR3 is 16 amino acids. The CDR3 is CASSVDSAAGINEQFF. The CDR3 nucleotides are TGTGCCAGCAGCGTAGATAGCGCAGCGGGGATCAATGAGCAGTTCTTC.

The CDR3 spells CATSRVPSRTVSGYTF. As DNA, the CDR3 is TGTGCCACCAGCAGAGTTCCCTCCAGGACAGTTAGTGGCTACACCTTC. The chain links TRBV15 to TRBJ1-2, with a possible D match to TRBD1 (6 bases). Germline CDR1 reads LNHNV; CDR2 reads YYDKDF (reference sequence). The CDR3 is 16 residues long. Trimming removed 1 base at V and 7 bases at J, with 19 bases between.

The chain has TRBV7-3 and TRBJ2-2, with TRBD2 identical over 9 bases. With V trimmed by 2 bases and J by 6 bases, 10 bases remained unmatched. CDR1 and CDR2 from the germline V gene are SGHTA and FQGTGA. The CDR3 sequence is 17 residues long. The CDR3 DNA follows: TGTGCCAGCAGCTTATCCCCCCGGCGGGGGGGCCCCGGGGAGCTGTTTTTT. It encodes CASSLSPRRGGPGELFF.

The V and J genes are TRBV5-4 and TRBJ2-3; 9 nucleotides agree with TRBD2. Trimming took 0 bases from V and 1 from J; bases not matched to a gene: 3. CDR1 is SGHNT and CDR2 is YYREEE in the germline V gene (reference sequence). This CDR3 comprises 16 residues. The CDR3 DNA reads as TGTGCCAGCAGCTTGGCTCCTAGCGGGGGCACAGATACGCAGTATTTT. This encodes CASSLAPSGGTDTQYF.

In its sample, this clone was seen once. The genes are TRBV5-5 and TRBJ1-3, with TRBD1 as a possible D gene (5 bases). The CDR3 runs to 15 residues. Germline lookup yields CDR1 SGHKS and CDR2 YYEKEE (reference sequence). The ends were cut back, 4 bases at V and 2 bases at J, with 13 bases in the middle. In DNA, the CDR3 is TGTGCCAGCAGCCCTCGCGGGGGAGCTGGAAACACCATATATTTT. Translated, it gives CASSPRGGAGNTIYF. Full variable domain (rest looked up from reference TRBV5-5 and TRBJ1-3): DAGVTQSPTHLIKTRGQQVTLRCSPISGHKSVSWYQQVLGQGPQFIFQYYEKEERGRGNFPDRFSARQFPNYSSELNVNALLLGDSALYLCASSPRGGAGNTIYFGEGSWLTVV.

This sequence joins TRBV5-4 and TRBJ2-7; tentatively, D is TRBD2 (7 bases). Deletions cut 0 bases from V and 2 bases from J, with 15 bases between. The length of the CDR3 is 16 residues. Germline assignment: CDR1 SGHNT and CDR2 YYREEE (reference sequence). CDR3 loop: CASSLAGRGPAYEQYF. The CDR3 DNA reads as TGTGCCAGCAGCTTGGCCGGGCGGGGGCCGGCCTACGAGCAGTACTTC. Combining the CDR3 with reference TRBV5-4 and TRBJ2-7 gives the whole variable domain ETGVTQSPTHLIKTRGQQVTLRCSSQSGHNTVSWYQQALGQGPQFIFQYYREEENGRGNFPPRFSGLQFPNYSSELNVNALELDDSALYLCASSLAGRGPAYEQYFGPGTRLTVT.

The chain carries TRBV11-2 and TRBJ2-7, with D unresolved. The V gene's germline CDR1 is SGHAT and CDR2 FQNNGV. The CDR3 has 12 amino acids. V was pared by 7 bases and J by 4 bases, with 11 bases between. CDR3 bases: TGTGCCAGCACCTCCTCGGTGTACGAGCAGTACTTC. Protein: CASTSSVYEQYF. Variable domain in full (rest from reference TRBV11-2 and TRBJ2-7): EAGVAQSPRYKIIEKRQSVAFWCNPISGHATLYWYQQILGQGPKLLIQFQNNGVVDDSQLPKDRFSAERLKGVDSTLKIQPAKLEDSAVYLCASTSSVYEQYFGPGTRLTVT.

V usage is TRBV30 and J usage is TRBJ2-7, with 7 bases matching TRBD1. The germline V gene has CDR1 GTSNPN and CDR2 SVGIG (reference sequence). V lost 4 bases and J lost 1; bases outside the gene matches: 4. This CDR3 comprises 13 residues. CDR3 DNA sequence: TGTGCCTGGATTAGACAGGGTTCCTACGAGCAGTACTTC. This translates into CAWIRQGSYEQYF.

In its sample, this clone was seen once. The chain joins TRBV3-1 (or the pseudogene TRBV3-2) to TRBJ1-4; TRBD1 might be the D (5 bases). Trimming took 0 bases from V and 11 from J, leaving 16 bases between them. The germline CDR1 and CDR2 sequences are LGHDT and YNNKEL (reference sequence). This CDR3 spans 15 amino acids. This CDR3 reads CASSQDRSVGVKLFF. In DNA form, the CDR3 reads TGTGCCAGCAGCCAAGATCGGAGTGTGGGGGTTAAACTGTTTTTT.